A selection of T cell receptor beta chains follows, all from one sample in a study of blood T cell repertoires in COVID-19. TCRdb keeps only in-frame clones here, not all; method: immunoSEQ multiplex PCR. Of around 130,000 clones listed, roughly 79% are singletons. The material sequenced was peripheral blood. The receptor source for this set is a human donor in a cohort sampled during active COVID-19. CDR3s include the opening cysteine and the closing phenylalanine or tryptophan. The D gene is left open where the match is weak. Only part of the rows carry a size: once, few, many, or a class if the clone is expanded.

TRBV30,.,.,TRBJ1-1,TGTGCCTGGAGTGTAGGCTCGGGGAACACTGAAGCTTTCTTT,CAWSVGSGNTEAFF
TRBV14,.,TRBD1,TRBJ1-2,TGTGCCAGCAGCCCGGGACAGTATGGCTACACCTTC,CASSPGQYGYTF
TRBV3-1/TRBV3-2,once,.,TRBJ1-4,TGTGCCAGCAGCCAAGATCGGGAAAAACTGTTTTTT,CASSQDREKLFF
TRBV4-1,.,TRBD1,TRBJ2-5,TGCGCCAGCAGCCGAGGACAGGGGGAAGAGACCCAGTACTTC,CASSRGQGEETQYF
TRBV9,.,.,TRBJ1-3,TGTGCCAGCAGCGTAGGTGGGGGGTCTGGAAACACCATATATTTT,CASSVGGGSGNTIYF
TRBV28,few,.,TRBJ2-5,TGTGCCAGCAGGGGGACAGGGATCCCGGGGGGGGAGACCCAGTACTTC,CASRGTGIPGGETQYF
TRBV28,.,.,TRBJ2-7,TGTGCCAGCAGTTCTTGGGACAAATCCTACGAGCAGTACTTC,CASSSWDKSYEQYF
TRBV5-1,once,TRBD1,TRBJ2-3,TGCGCCAGCAGCTTGGCTGGGACAGGGAGTCCAGATACGCAGTATTTT,CASSLAGTGSPDTQYF
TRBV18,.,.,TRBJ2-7,TGTGCCAGCTCACCACGACAGCCCGCATACGAGCAGTACTTC,CASSPRQPAYEQYF
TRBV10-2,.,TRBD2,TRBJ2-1,TGCGCCAGCAGTGGATCGACTAGCGGGGGGTACAATGAGCAGTTCTTC,CASSGSTSGGYNEQFF
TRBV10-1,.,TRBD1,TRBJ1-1,TGCGCCAGACAGGGGAAGGGCACTGAAGCTTTCTTT,CARQGKGTEAFF
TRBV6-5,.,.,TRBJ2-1,TGTGCCAGCGGTAATAGATTCTACAATGAGCAGTTCTTC,CASGNRFYNEQFF
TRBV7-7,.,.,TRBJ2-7,TGTGCCAGCAGCTTATCACCGTCCCAGGCCTACGAGCAGTACTTC,CASSLSPSQAYEQYF
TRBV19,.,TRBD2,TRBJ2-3,TGTGCCATCCGATCGACTAGCGGGGAGACAGATACGCAGTATTTT,CAIRSTSGETDTQYF
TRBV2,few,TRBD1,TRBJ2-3,TGTGCCAGCAGTCGGGACAGGGGGCAAGATACGCAGTATTTT,CASSRDRGQDTQYF
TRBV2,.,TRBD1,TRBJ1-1,TGTGCCAGCAGCCGCCGGGACAGGGTGGGGACTGAAGCTTTCTTT,CASSRRDRVGTEAFF
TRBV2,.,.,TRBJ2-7,TGTGCCCGCAGGCGGGCGGGGGCCAACGAGGGGGAGCAGTACTTC,CARRRAGANEGEQYF
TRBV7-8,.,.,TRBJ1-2,TGTGCCAGCAGCCCCAGCGGGCCGGGTGGTTTTCTGGGCTACACCTTC,CASSPSGPGGFLGYTF
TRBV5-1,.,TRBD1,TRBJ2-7,TGCGCCAGCAGCTTGGGGAACAGGGGGAGCGAGCAGTACTTC,CASSLGNRGSEQYF
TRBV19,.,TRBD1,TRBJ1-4,TGTGCCAGTAGAGACAGGGCAAATGAAAAACTGTTTTTT,CASRDRANEKLFF
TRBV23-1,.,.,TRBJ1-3,TGCGCCAGCAGTCAATCGGACCGGGGGGCCAATGGAAACACCATATATTTT,CASSQSDRGANGNTIYF
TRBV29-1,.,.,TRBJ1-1,TGCAGCTCTTGGGGCGGGGACACTGAAGCTTTCTTT,CSSWGGDTEAFF
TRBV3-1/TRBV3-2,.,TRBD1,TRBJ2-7,TGTGCCAGCAGCCAAGTACAGGGGTCCTACGAGCAGTACTTC,CASSQVQGSYEQYF
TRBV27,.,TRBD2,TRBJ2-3,TGTGCCAGCAGACTAGCGGGGCGCACAGATACGCAGTATTTT,CASRLAGRTDTQYF
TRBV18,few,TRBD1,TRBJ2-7,TGTGCCAGCTCACCGGGACAGGGACGCGAGCAGTACTTC,CASSPGQGREQYF
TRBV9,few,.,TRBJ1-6,TGTGCCAGCAGCCTTTCCAGTGGAGGGAGTTCACCCCTCCACTTT,CASSLSSGGSSPLHF
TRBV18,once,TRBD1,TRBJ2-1,TGTGCCAGCTCACCTCCGAGGACAGGTCCTTCCAACAACGAGCAGTTCTTC,CASSPPRTGPSNNEQFF
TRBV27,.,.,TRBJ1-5,TGTGCCAGCAGTTTATCCTGGACAGTCCTCAATCAGCCCCAGCATTTT,CASSLSWTVLNQPQHF
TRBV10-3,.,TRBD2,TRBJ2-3,TGTGCCACCCTAGGAGCGGGGGGGCCTACAGATACGCAGTATTTT,CATLGAGGPTDTQYF
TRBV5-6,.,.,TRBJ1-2,TGTGCCAGCAGCCTGGGAGGTGGGTTGGACTATGGCTACACCTTC,CASSLGGGLDYGYTF
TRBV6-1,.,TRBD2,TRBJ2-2,TGTGCCAGCAGTGACCTCGGACTAGCGGGCCCGGCCTCCGGGGAGCTGTTTTTT,CASSDLGLAGPASGELFF
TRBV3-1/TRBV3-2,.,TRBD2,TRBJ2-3,TGTGCCAGCAGCGCCGGGACTAGCGGGCTACGCACAGATACGCAGTATTTT,CASSAGTSGLRTDTQYF
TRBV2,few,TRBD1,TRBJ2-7,TGTGCCAGCAGTGAAGTGGGACAGGGTAGCAACGAGCAGTACTTC,CASSEVGQGSNEQYF
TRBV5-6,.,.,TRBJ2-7,TGTGCCAGCAGCCGAACCACAGGGTTTTCCTACGAGCAGTACTTC,CASSRTTGFSYEQYF
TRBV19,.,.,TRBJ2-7,TGTGCCAGTAGGAAGGTCCGGGGCTCCTACGAGCAGTACTTC,CASRKVRGSYEQYF
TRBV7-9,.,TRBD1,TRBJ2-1,TGTGCCAGCAGCATGGGGGACAGACGGTTCTTC,CASSMGDRRFF
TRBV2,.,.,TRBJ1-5,TGTGCCAGCAGAGGGGAAAGGGCCAGCAATCAGCCCCAGCATTTT,CASRGERASNQPQHF
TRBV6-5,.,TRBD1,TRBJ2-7,TGTGCCAGCAGTTACTCGTTCAGGGGGAAAACCTACGAGCAGTACTTC,CASSYSFRGKTYEQYF
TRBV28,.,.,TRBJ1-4,TGTGCCACCGAGAAGACAACTAATGAAAAACTGTTTTTT,CATEKTTNEKLFF
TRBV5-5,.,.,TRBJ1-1,TGTGCCAGCATACCGACATCCATGAACACTGAAGCTTTCTTT,CASIPTSMNTEAFF
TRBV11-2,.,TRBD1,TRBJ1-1,TGTGCCAGCAGCCCCCGGACAGGCAAGAACACTGAAGCTTTCTTT,CASSPRTGKNTEAFF
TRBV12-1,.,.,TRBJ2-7,TGTGCCAGCAGCCCGCGACTAGAAGCCGAGCAGTACTTC,CASSPRLEAEQYF
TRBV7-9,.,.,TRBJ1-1,TGTGCCAGCAGCGGAGGGAGGGATTTCATGAACACTGAAGCTTTCTTT,CASSGGRDFMNTEAFF
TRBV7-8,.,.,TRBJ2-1,TGTGCCAGCAGCCCTAATCCTACTAATGAGCAGTTCTTC,CASSPNPTNEQFF
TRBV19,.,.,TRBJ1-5,TGTGCCAGTAGTCGGCAGGAGGGGAGCTGGCCCCAGCATTTT,CASSRQEGSWPQHF
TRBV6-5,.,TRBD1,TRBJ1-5,TGTGCCAGCAGTAACAGGGGAACGGATCAGCCCCAGCATTTT,CASSNRGTDQPQHF
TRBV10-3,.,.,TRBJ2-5,TGTGCCATCAGTGCTAGCGAAGGGACCCAGTACTTC,CAISASEGTQYF
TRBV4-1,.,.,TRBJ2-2,TGCGCCAGCAGCCAAGGGCTTCCGCACACCGGGGAGCTGTTTTTT,CASSQGLPHTGELFF
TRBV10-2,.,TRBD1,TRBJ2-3,TGCGCCAGCAGAGGGGGCTTAAAAGGGTACACAGATACGCAGTATTTT,CASRGGLKGYTDTQYF
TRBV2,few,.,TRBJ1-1,TGTGCCAGCAGTGAAGTCGAGGCCTTTAGCTCTGAAGCTTTCTTT,CASSEVEAFSSEAFF
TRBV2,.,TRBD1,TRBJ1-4,TGTGCCAGCAGTGATCCGGGGACAGGTGGAAAACTGTTTTTT,CASSDPGTGGKLFF